Detailed here is one T cell receptor beta chain. The target antigen is unknown. The CDR3 has 13 amino acids. Per germline, CDR1 GTSNPN and CDR2 SVGIG (reference sequence). Trimming cost V 1 base and J 2 bases, with 8 bases left between them. The sample's treatment: 15 to 20 received Ad26.COV2.S at low or high dose, single or two shots; 5 received placebo; per-sample allocation not given. The samples were gathered on day 63 after the first injection of vaccine or placebo. This person who donated was an adult of 18-55 years in Boston. The record originates from a study of Ad26.COV2.S vaccination and SARS-CoV-2 variants. Background on the study: This donor came from the COV1001 trial of Ad26.COV2.S. Study-level results: Recipients of either vaccine or placebo displayed similar breadth of non-spike TCRs.

The table came from immunoSEQ multiplex PCR; TCRdb's copy has only in-frame clones and leaves some out. This table has a few hundred thousand clones, about nine tenths appearing once. This TCR was recovered from a person between 18 and 65 years old who received the Ad26.COV2.S COVID-19 vaccine or a placebo. This chain connects TRBV30 to TRBJ1-1, with TRBD1 as a possible D gene (5 bases). The sequences come from peripheral blood, collected in a trial of Ad26.COV2.S vaccine versus placebo. The CDR3, as DNA: TGTGCCTGGAGTGAGGACATCAACACTGAAGCTTTCTTT. Translating gives CAWSEDINTEAFF.